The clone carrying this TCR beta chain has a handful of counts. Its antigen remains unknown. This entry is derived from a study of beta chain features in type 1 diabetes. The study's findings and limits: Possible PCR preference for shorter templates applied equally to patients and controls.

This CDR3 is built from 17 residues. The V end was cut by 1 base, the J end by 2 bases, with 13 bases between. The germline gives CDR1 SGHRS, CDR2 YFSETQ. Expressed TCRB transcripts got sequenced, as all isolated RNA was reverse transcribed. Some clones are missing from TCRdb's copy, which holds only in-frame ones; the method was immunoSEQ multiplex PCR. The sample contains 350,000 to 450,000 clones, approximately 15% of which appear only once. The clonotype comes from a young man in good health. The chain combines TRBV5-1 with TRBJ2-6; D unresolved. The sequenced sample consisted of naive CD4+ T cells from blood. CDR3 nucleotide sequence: TGCGCCAGCAGCTTGCAGATTTCAAGGACTGGGGCCAACGTCCTGACTTTC. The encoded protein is CASSLQISRTGANVLTF. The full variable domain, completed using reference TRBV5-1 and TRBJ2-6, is KAGVTQTPRYLIKTRGQQVTLSCSPISGHRSVSWYQQTPGQGLQFLFEYFSETQRNKGNFPGRFSGRQFSNSRSEMNVSTLELGDSALYLCASSLQISRTGANVLTFGAGSRLTVL.